This T cell receptor (beta chain) was captured by sequencing in a study of cytomegalovirus exposure and HLA in healthy donors. Unrecorded immune exposures were likely, despite nominal health at sampling. Amplification used 60 Vbeta primers and 13 Jbeta primers. Only in-frame clones appear in the TCRdb table, and some are missing; sequencing was by immunoSEQ multiplex PCR. The sample has approximately 250,000 clones, just under 80% seen once. This CDR3 contains 15 residues. The V end lost 3 bases, the J end lost 3 bases, and 14 bases lay between the germline ends. The V gene's germline CDR1 is MGHRA and CDR2 YSYEKL.

The sequencing input was PBMCs. The rearrangement links TRBV4-1 to TRBJ2-5; D is undetermined. This receptor was taken from a boy aged 5-17 years in good health and CMV-seronegative. CDR3 protein: CASSQITAAKETQYF. In nucleotides, the CDR3 is TGCGCCAGCAGCCAGATTACAGCAGCAAAAGAGACCCAGTACTTC.